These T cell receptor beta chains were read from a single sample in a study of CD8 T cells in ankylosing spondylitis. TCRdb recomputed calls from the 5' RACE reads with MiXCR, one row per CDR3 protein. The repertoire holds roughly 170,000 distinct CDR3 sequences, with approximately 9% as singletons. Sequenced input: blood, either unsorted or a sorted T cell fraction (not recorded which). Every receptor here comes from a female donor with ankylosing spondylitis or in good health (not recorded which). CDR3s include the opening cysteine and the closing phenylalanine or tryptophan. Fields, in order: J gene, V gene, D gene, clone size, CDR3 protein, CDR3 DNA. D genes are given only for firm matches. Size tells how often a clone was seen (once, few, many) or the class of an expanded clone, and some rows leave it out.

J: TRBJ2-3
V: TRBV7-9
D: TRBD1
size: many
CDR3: CASSWDSPDTQYF
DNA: TGTGCCAGCAGCTGGGACAGTCCAGATACGCAGTATTTT

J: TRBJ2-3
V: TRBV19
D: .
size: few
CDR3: CASSIEGVTDTQYF
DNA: TGTGCCAGTAGTATAGAGGGAGTCACAGATACGCAGTATTTT

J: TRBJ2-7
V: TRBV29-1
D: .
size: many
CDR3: CSVRDNSYEQYF
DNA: TGCAGCGTTAGGGACAACTCCTACGAGCAGTACTTC

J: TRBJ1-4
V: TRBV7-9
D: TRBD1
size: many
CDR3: CASSSVTGEVKLFF
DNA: TGTGCCAGCAGCTCCGTAACAGGGGAGGTAAAACTGTTTTTT

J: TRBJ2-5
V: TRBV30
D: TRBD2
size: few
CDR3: CAWSVGLAGETQYF
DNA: TGTGCCTGGAGTGTAGGTCTAGCGGGAGAAACCCAGTACTTC

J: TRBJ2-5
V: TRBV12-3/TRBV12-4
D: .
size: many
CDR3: CASSPQGNQETQYF
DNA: TGTGCCAGCTCCCCCCAGGGCAATCAAGAGACCCAGTACTTC

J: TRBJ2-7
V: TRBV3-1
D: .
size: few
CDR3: CASSQELGGPSYEQYF
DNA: TGTGCCAGCAGCCAAGAACTCGGCGGGCCTTCCTACGAGCAGTACTTC

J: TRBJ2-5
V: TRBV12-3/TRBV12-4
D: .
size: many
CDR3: CASSTGHQETQYF
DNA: TGTGCCAGCAGCACGGGACATCAAGAGACCCAGTACTTC

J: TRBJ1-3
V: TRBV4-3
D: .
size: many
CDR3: CASSQGISGNTIYF
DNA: TGCGCCAGCAGCCAAGGGATTTCAGGAAACACCATATATTTT

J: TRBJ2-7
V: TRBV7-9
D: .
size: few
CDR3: CASSLSLGGSSYEQYF
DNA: TGTGCCAGCAGCTTAAGTCTAGGAGGGAGTTCATACGAGCAGTACTTC

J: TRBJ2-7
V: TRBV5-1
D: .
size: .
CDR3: CASRINRDEQYF
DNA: TGCGCCAGCAGGATCAACCGGGACGAGCAGTACTTC

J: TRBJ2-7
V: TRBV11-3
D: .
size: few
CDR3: CASSVPFGEQYF
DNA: TGTGCCAGCAGCGTCCCCTTTGGGGAGCAGTACTTC

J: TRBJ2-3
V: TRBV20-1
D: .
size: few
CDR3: CIWTRGWADTQYF
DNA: TGCATCTGGACAAGGGGCTGGGCAGATACGCAGTATTTT

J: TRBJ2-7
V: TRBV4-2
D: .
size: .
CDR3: CASSQGSFLSSYEQYF
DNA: TGTGCCAGCAGCCAAGGAAGCTTCTTATCCTCCTACGAGCAGTACTTC

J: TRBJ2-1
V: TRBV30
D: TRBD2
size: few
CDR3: CAWSVVAGETEQFF
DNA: TGTGCCTGGAGCGTAGTGGCGGGAGAAACTGAGCAGTTCTTC

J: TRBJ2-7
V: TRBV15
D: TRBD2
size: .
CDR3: CATSRGGLAGYEQYF
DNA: TGTGCCACCAGCCGTGGAGGCCTAGCGGGTTACGAGCAGTACTTC